A selection of T cell receptor beta chains follows, all from one sample in a study of cytomegalovirus exposure and HLA in healthy donors. Sequencing used immunoSEQ multiplex PCR; TCRdb keeps in-frame clones, though not all of them. The sample consists of around 100,000 clones, 55% to 65% of them appearing once. The sequenced sample was PBMCs. The receptors were gathered from a man aged 25 to 40 in good health and CMV-seropositive. The CDR3 runs from the conserved cysteine through the conserved F or W. A D gene is named only where the DNA matches it firmly. Not every row has a clone size; where given, it reads once, few, many or a size class.

j_call,clone_size,d_call,v_call,cdr3_length,cdr3_aa,cdr3_nt
TRBJ2-3,few,NA,TRBV6-4,9,CARTDTQYF,TGTGCGAGGACAGATACGCAGTATTTT
TRBJ1-3,NA,TRBD1,TRBV5-1,18,CASSWAAQGVKTGNTIYF,TGCGCCAGCAGCTGGGCGGCGCAGGGGGTGAAGACGGGAAACACCATATATTTT
TRBJ2-3,NA,NA,TRBV7-9,15,CASSFAREYTDTQYF,TGTGCCAGCAGCTTCGCGAGGGAGTACACAGATACGCAGTATTTT
TRBJ2-4,few,TRBD1,TRBV9,16,CASSYTTGVRVDIQYF,TGTGCCAGCAGCTACACGACAGGGGTTAGGGTTGACATTCAGTACTTC
TRBJ2-7,once,NA,TRBV2,12,CASSAGLYEQYF,TGTGCCAGCAGTGCGGGACTCTACGAGCAGTACTTC
TRBJ1-5,NA,NA,TRBV1,18,CTSSRDSHDRGGNQPQHF,TGCACCAGCAGCCGGGACTCTCACGACAGGGGAGGTAATCAGCCCCAGCATTTT
TRBJ2-2,few,NA,TRBV19,17,CASSIGGQPTNTGELFF,TGTGCCAGTAGTATAGGCGGACAACCTACGAACACCGGGGAGCTGTTTTTT
TRBJ1-2,NA,NA,TRBV2,13,CASRETVIYGYTF,TGTGCCAGCAGGGAGACAGTGATCTATGGCTACACCTTC
TRBJ2-3,NA,TRBD2,TRBV5-1,18,CASSRRMSTRGTTDTQYF,TGCGCCAGCAGCCGCAGGATGAGTACGCGGGGGACCACAGATACGCAGTATTTT
TRBJ1-2,few,NA,TRBV2,13,CASSDAAGYGYTF,TGTGCCAGCAGTGACGCAGCGGGCTATGGCTACACCTTC
TRBJ1-1,NA,NA,TRBV5-1,16,CASSPEGRSGNTEAFF,TGCGCCAGCAGCCCCGAGGGACGTAGCGGGAACACTGAAGCTTTCTTT
TRBJ2-7,NA,NA,TRBV14,13,CASRDTGEHEQYF,TGTGCTAGCAGAGATACAGGAGAACACGAGCAGTACTTC
TRBJ1-1,NA,NA,TRBV10-3,11,CAALTGDEAFF,TGTGCCGCGTTGACAGGAGATGAAGCTTTCTTT
TRBJ1-5,NA,TRBD1,TRBV4-1,14,CASSSTGGGQPQHF,TGCGCCAGCAGCAGTACAGGGGGCGGTCAGCCCCAGCATTTT
TRBJ2-3,NA,NA,TRBV5-8,14,CASSGDLLTDTQYF,TGTGCCAGCAGTGGGGACTTACTCACAGATACGCAGTATTTT
TRBJ1-1,NA,NA,TRBV27,16,CASSSPPGLVNTEAFF,TGTGCCAGCAGTTCCCCCCCGGGACTGGTGAACACTGAAGCTTTCTTT
TRBJ2-5,NA,TRBD2,TRBV5-6,19,CASSLGLAGVLLSGETQYF,TGTGCCAGCAGCTTGGGTCTAGCGGGGGTGCTCTTATCGGGTGAGACCCAGTACTTC
TRBJ2-7,NA,TRBD1,TRBV6-5,13,CASRQGSTYEQYF,TGTGCCAGTCGACAGGGATCGACCTACGAGCAGTACTTC
TRBJ1-1,medium-sized,NA,TRBV19,13,CATSAGRNTEAFF,TGTGCCACCTCTGCGGGTAGGAACACTGAAGCTTTCTTT
TRBJ1-6,few,NA,TRBV30,14,CAWSVTGLNSPLHF,TGTGCCTGGAGTGTTACAGGCCTTAATTCACCCCTCCACTTT